The clone carrying this TCR beta chain appeared many times. The antigen remains undetermined. Germline assignment: CDR1 MNHNS and CDR2 SASEGT. The CDR3 contains 14 residues. V was shortened by 3 bases and J by 2 bases, with 11 bases between the two germline ends. This PCR relied on a set of 60 Vbeta primers and 13 Jbeta primers. Repertoires were generated with immunoSEQ multiplex PCR, while TCRdb's copy carries only in-frame clones and drops some. The sample shows over 70,000 clones, 75% to 90% of them seen only once. The data stem from a study of cytomegalovirus exposure and HLA in healthy donors. Study-level results: One variant, a missense change in DCLRE1C, was linked in a later analysis to TCR beta V- and J-gene trimming. The majority of CMV-associated TCR beta chains were reported as apparently HLA-restricted in a later analysis.

The specimen was PBMCs. The sequence derives from a man aged 45-65 years in good health and CMV-seropositive. The chain employs TRBV6-1 and TRBJ2-7; D is undetermined. The CDR3 nucleotides read TGTGCCAGCAGTGAGATTAGCAGCCCCTACGAGCAGTACTTC. Amino acids: CASSEISSPYEQYF.